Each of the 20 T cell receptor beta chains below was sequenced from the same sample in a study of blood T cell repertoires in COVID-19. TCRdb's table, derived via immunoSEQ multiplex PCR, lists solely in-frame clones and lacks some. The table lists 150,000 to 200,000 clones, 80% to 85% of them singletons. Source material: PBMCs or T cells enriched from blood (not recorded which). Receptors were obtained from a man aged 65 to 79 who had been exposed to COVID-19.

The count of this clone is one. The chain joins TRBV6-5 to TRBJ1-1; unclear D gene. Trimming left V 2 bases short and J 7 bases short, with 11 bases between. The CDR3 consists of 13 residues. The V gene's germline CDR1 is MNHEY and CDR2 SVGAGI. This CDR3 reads CASSYKRNGEAFF. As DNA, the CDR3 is TGTGCCAGCAGTTACAAGCGAAACGGTGAAGCTTTCTTT.

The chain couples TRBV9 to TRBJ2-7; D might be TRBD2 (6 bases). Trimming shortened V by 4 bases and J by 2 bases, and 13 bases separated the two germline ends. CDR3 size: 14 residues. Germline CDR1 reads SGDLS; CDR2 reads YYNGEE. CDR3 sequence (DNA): TGTGCCAGCAGCCCTCGGACGGGAGCCTACGAGCAGTACTTC. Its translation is CASSPRTGAYEQYF. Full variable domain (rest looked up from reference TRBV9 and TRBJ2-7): DSGVTQTPKHLITATGQRVTLRCSPRSGDLSVYWYQQSLDQGLQFLIQYYNGEERAKGNILERFSAQQFPDLHSELNLSSLELGDSALYFCASSPRTGAYEQYFGPGTRLTVT.

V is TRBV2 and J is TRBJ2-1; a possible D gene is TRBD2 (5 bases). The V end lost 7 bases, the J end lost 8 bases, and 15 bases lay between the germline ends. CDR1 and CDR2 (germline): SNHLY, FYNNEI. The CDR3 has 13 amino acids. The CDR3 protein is CASTPWTGDEQFF. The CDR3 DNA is TGTGCCAGCACTCCATGGACCGGGGATGAGCAGTTCTTC.

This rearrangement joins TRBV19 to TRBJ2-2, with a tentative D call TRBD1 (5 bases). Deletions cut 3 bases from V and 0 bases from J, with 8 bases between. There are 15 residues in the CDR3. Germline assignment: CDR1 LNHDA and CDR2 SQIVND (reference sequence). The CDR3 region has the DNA TGTGCCAGTAGTATCCAGGGTACGAACACCGGGGAGCTGTTTTTT. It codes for CASSIQGTNTGELFF.

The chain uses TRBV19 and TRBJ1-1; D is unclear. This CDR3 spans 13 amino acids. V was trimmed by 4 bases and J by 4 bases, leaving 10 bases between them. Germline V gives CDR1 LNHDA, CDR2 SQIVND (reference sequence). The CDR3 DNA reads TGTGCCAGTAGTACTCAAGGAGGCACTGAAGCTTTCTTT. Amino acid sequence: CASSTQGGTEAFF.

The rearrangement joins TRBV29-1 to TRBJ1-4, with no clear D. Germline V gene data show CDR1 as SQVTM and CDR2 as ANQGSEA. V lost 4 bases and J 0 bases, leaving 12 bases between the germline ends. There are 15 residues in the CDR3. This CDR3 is CSVGVSGPTNEKLFF. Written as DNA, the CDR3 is TGCAGCGTTGGTGTCTCGGGTCCAACTAATGAAAAACTGTTTTTT.

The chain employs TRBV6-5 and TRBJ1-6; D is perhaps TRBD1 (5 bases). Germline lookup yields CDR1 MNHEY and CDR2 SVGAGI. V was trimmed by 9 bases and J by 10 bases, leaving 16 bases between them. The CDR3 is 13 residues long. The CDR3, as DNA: TGTGCCAGTTACCCGGGGGAACCCTCACCCCTCCACTTT. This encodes CASYPGEPSPLHF.

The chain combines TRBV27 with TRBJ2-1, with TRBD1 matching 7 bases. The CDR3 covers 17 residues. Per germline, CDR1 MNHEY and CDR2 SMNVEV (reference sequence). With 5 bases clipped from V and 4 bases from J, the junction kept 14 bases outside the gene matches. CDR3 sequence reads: CASSTLGRGTDYNEQFF. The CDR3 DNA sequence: TGTGCCAGCAGTACACTCGGCAGGGGGACAGATTACAATGAGCAGTTCTTC.

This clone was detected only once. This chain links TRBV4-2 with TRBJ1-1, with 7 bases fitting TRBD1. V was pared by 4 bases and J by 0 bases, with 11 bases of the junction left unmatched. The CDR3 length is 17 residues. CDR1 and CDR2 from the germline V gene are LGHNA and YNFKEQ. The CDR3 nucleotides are TGTGCCAGCAGCCCCAGCCCCTGGGACAGCCTGAACACTGAAGCTTTCTTT. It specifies CASSPSPWDSLNTEAFF.

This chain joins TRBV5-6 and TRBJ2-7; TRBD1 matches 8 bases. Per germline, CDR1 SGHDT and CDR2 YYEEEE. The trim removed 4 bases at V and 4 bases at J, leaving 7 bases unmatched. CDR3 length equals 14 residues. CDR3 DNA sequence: TGTGCCAGCAGCATTGGACAGGGTAGGTACGAGCAGTACTTC. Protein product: CASSIGQGRYEQYF.

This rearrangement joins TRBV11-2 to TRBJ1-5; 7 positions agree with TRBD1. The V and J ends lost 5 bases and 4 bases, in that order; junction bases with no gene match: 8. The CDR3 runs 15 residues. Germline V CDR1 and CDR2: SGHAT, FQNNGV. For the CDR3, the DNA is TGTGCCAGCAGCCCAAACAGGGGAGGAAATCAGCCCCAGCATTTT. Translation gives CASSPNRGGNQPQHF. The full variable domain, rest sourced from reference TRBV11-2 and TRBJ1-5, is EAGVAQSPRYKIIEKRQSVAFWCNPISGHATLYWYQQILGQGPKLLIQFQNNGVVDDSQLPKDRFSAERLKGVDSTLKIQPAKLEDSAVYLCASSPNRGGNQPQHFGDGTRLSIL.

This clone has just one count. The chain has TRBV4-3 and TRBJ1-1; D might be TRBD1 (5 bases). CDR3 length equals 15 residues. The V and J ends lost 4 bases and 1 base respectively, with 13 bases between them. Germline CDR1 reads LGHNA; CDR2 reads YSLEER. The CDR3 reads CASSLNRLPNTEAFF. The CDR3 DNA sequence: TGCGCCAGCAGCCTGAACAGGTTGCCGAACACTGAAGCTTTCTTT.

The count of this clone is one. CDR3 nucleotides: TGCAGTGCTAGTGTCCCTAGCGGGAGGAATTACGAGCAGTACTTC. Translating it yields CSASVPSGRNYEQYF. J is TRBJ2-7 and V is TRBV20-1; 11 bases match TRBD2. In germline, CDR1 is DFQATT, CDR2 SNEGSKA (reference sequence). There are 15 residues in the CDR3. Trimming removed 3 bases from V and 4 bases from J; junction bases left unmatched: 8.

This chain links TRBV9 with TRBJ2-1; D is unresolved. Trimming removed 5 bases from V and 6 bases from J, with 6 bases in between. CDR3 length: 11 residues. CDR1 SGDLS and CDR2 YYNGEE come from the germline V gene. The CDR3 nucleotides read TGTGCCAGCAGTTTAGCCAATGAGCAGTTCTTC. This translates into CASSLANEQFF.

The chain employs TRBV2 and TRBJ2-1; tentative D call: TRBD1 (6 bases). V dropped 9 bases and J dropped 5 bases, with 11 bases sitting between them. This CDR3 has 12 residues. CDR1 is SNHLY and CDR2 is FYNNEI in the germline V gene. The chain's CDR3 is CARKEGDNEQFF. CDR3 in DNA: TGTGCCAGGAAAGAGGGGGACAATGAGCAGTTCTTC.

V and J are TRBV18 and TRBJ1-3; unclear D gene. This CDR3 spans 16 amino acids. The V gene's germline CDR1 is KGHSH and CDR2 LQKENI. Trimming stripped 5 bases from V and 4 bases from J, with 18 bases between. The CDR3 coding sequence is TGTGCCAGCTCAACCGTTCAAGGCGCGGGGGGAAACACCATATATTTT. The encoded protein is CASSTVQGAGGNTIYF.

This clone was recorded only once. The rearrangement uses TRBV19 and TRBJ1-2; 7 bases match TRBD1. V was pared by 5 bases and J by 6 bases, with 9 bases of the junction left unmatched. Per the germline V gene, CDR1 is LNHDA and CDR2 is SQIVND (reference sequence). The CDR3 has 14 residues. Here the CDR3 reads CASSLNRGGDGYTF. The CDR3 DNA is TGTGCCAGTAGTCTCAACAGGGGAGGCGATGGCTACACCTTC.

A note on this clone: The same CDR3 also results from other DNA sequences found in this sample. The CDR3 loop reads CASSPQGSGNTIYF. CDR3 nucleotides: TGTGCCAGCAGTCCGCAGGGCTCTGGAAACACCATATATTTT. V and J are TRBV7-2 and TRBJ1-3, with a possible D match to TRBD1 (5 bases). The V end was cut by 6 bases, the J end by 0 bases, with 9 bases between. The length of the CDR3 is 14 residues. Germline V gives CDR1 SGHTA, CDR2 FQGNSA.

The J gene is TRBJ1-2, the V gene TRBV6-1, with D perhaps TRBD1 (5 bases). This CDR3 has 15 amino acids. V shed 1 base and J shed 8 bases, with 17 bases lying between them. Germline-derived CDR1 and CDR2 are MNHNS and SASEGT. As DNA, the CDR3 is TGTGCCAGCAGTGAAGGGCTTAGGACACCTGGAGGCTACACCTTC. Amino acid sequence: CASSEGLRTPGGYTF.

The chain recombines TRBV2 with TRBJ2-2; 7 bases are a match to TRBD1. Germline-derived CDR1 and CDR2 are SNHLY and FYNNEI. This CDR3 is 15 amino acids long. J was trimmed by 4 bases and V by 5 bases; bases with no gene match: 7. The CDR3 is CASSPRTGSTGELFF. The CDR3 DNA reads TGTGCCAGCAGTCCACGGACAGGCTCCACCGGGGAGCTGTTTTTT.